The rows below give T cell receptor beta chains drawn from one sample of a study of cytomegalovirus exposure and HLA in healthy donors. Some clones are missing from TCRdb's copy, which holds only in-frame ones; the method was immunoSEQ multiplex PCR. The data hold around 130,000 clones, with approximately 80% observed a single time. Sequencing input: PBMCs. The receptors come from a male donor in good health and CMV-seropositive. CDR3s include the opening cysteine and the closing phenylalanine or tryptophan. A D gene is named only where the DNA matches it firmly. The size field is filled for only some rows; it gives once, few, many or a size class.

d_gene	abundance	v_gene	j_gene	CDR3aa	CDR3nt
TRBD2	.	TRBV29-1	TRBJ2-1	CSVAAGGGDEQFF	TGCAGCGTGGCGGCGGGAGGGGGCGATGAGCAGTTCTTC
TRBD2	.	TRBV7-3	TRBJ2-1	CASSSEPGLVHDEQFF	TGTGCCAGCAGCTCCGAACCGGGACTAGTTCACGATGAGCAGTTCTTC
TRBD1	.	TRBV19	TRBJ2-3	CASSTGQGAGDTQYF	TGTGCCAGTAGTACGGGACAGGGGGCTGGAGATACGCAGTATTTT
.	.	TRBV5-1	TRBJ2-7	CASSSWGGTYEQYF	TGCGCCAGCAGCTCCTGGGGAGGTACCTACGAGCAGTACTTC
TRBD1	.	TRBV28	TRBJ1-2	CASSFRGAGNYGYTF	TGTGCCAGCAGTTTCAGGGGGGCGGGTAACTATGGCTACACCTTC
TRBD2	few	TRBV5-1	TRBJ2-7	CASSLVGGLFLAGVNEQYF	TGCGCCAGCAGCTTGGTGGGGGGACTTTTTTTAGCGGGAGTCAACGAGCAGTACTTC
.	.	TRBV7-9	TRBJ1-2	CASSPARTANYGYTF	TGTGCCAGCAGCCCCGCGCGGACAGCTAACTATGGCTACACCTTC
.	.	TRBV7-2	TRBJ1-2	CASSSPITDGYTF	TGTGCCAGCAGCTCACCCATTACGGATGGCTACACCTTC
TRBD1	.	TRBV10-3	TRBJ1-2	CAIGEGQGYYGYTF	TGTGCCATCGGGGAGGGACAGGGGTACTATGGCTACACCTTC
TRBD1	.	TRBV28	TRBJ2-5	CASGGPGQGEETQYF	TGTGCCAGCGGAGGGCCGGGACAGGGAGAAGAGACCCAGTACTTC
TRBD1	.	TRBV4-2	TRBJ2-2	CASSAHLAIGGQENTGELFF	TGTGCCAGCAGCGCCCACCTCGCAATAGGGGGACAGGAGAACACCGGGGAGCTGTTTTTT
.	.	TRBV27	TRBJ2-1	CASRGPEFVHGEQFF	TGTGCCAGCAGGGGCCCCGAATTTGTCCACGGCGAGCAGTTCTTC
.	.	TRBV7-8	TRBJ2-3	CASSFDPRTNTQYF	TGTGCCAGCAGCTTTGATCCCCGCACAAATACGCAGTATTTT
.	.	TRBV15	TRBJ2-2	CATSINVAGSNTGELFF	TGTGCCACCAGCATCAATGTCGCAGGGTCGAACACCGGGGAGCTGTTTTTT
.	.	TRBV9	TRBJ2-1	CASSVEGAAYNEQFF	TGTGCCAGCAGCGTAGAAGGGGCGGCCTACAATGAGCAGTTCTTC
TRBD1	few	TRBV11-1	TRBJ1-6	CASSTRGQGVGSPLHF	TGTGCCAGCAGCACAAGAGGACAGGGAGTGGGTTCACCCCTCCACTTT
TRBD1	.	TRBV6-5	TRBJ2-7	CASTHPGQGTYEQYF	TGTGCCAGCACCCACCCGGGACAGGGGACTTACGAGCAGTACTTC
TRBD1	.	TRBV2	TRBJ2-2	CASSGRTGTNTGELFF	TGTGCCAGCAGTGGTCGGACAGGAACGAACACCGGGGAGCTGTTTTTT
TRBD1	.	TRBV19	TRBJ2-3	CASSSPGQLTLDTQYF	TGTGCCAGTAGCTCCCCGGGACAGCTAACCTTAGATACGCAGTATTTT
.	once	TRBV9	TRBJ2-1	CASSVGIGTSPFF	.
TRBD2	.	TRBV10-3	TRBJ2-7	CAISESGEWGTSDTYEQYF	TGTGCCATCAGTGAGTCCGGCGAATGGGGGACTAGCGATACCTACGAGCAGTACTTC
.	.	TRBV19	TRBJ1-5	CASRFGHSNQPQHF	TGTGCCAGTAGGTTTGGGCATAGCAATCAGCCCCAGCATTTT
.	.	TRBV11-2	TRBJ2-2	CASGTAGELFF	TGTGCCAGCGGCACAGCCGGGGAGCTGTTTTTT
.	.	TRBV28	TRBJ1-2	CASLGTRRNYGYTF	TGTGCCAGCCTCGGGACAAGACGTAACTATGGCTACACCTTC
.	.	TRBV9	TRBJ1-3	CASSVELTSGNTIYF	TGTGCCAGCAGCGTAGAGCTCACCTCTGGAAACACCATATATTTT
TRBD1	.	TRBV6-6	TRBJ2-7	CASGRTGGSDEQYF	TGTGCCAGCGGACGGACAGGGGGATCGGACGAGCAGTACTTC
.	.	TRBV5-8	TRBJ2-7	CASSLTPSGSSYEQYF	TGTGCCAGCAGCTTGACGCCCTCAGGGTCCTCCTACGAGCAGTACTTC
.	once	TRBV7-2	TRBJ2-2	CASSLARGGTGELFF	TGTGCCAGCAGCTTAGCCAGGGGTGGAACCGGGGAGCTGTTTTTT
.	.	TRBV30	TRBJ1-4	CASQGTNEKLFF	TGTGCCTCCCAGGGAACTAATGAAAAACTGTTTTTT
TRBD2	.	TRBV28	TRBJ2-7	CASSSPGLAGGYYERYF	TGTGCCAGCAGTTCCCCCGGACTAGCGGGAGGGTACTACGAGCGGTACTTC
TRBD1	.	TRBV28	TRBJ2-7	CASTLPGQAYEQYF	TGTGCCAGCACCCTTCCGGGACAGGCCTACGAGCAGTACTTC
.	once	TRBV10-3	TRBJ2-7	CAINEGGNYEQYF	TGTGCCATCAACGAGGGGGGGAACTACGAGCAGTACTTC
.	.	TRBV7-9	TRBJ2-1	CASSSDFLF	TGTGCCAGCAGCTCCGACTTTCTCTTC
.	.	TRBV11-2	TRBJ2-7	CASSLETSFYEQYF	TGTGCCAGCAGCTTAGAGACTAGTTTCTACGAGCAGTACTTC
.	.	TRBV9	TRBJ2-3	CASSDNRVSTDTQYF	TGTGCCAGCAGCGATAACAGGGTTAGCACAGATACGCAGTATTTT
.	.	TRBV6-6	TRBJ2-7	CASSYTSNSYEQYF	TGTGCCAGCAGTTATACCAGTAACTCCTACGAGCAGTACTTC
TRBD2	few	TRBV30	TRBJ2-3	CAWGGGTSGTDTQYF	TGTGCCTGGGGAGGGGGGACTAGTGGCACAGATACGCAGTATTTT
TRBD2	.	TRBV9	TRBJ2-1	CASSVAPTSGSSYNEQFF	TGTGCCAGCAGCGTAGCCCCGACTAGCGGGAGCTCCTACAATGAGCAGTTCTTC
TRBD1	.	TRBV11-2	TRBJ1-6	CASSLGTGQSPLHF	TGTGCCAGCAGCTTAGGGACAGGGCAGTCACCCCTCCACTTT
.	.	TRBV28	TRBJ2-7	CASSTGPYEQYF	TGTGCCAGCAGCACCGGTCCTTACGAGCAGTACTTC
TRBD1	.	TRBV6-4	TRBJ2-2	CASRGQGANTGELFF	TGTGCCAGCAGGGGACAGGGCGCGAACACCGGGGAGCTGTTTTTT
TRBD1	once	TRBV29-1	TRBJ2-3	CSVEGQGTDTQYF	TGCAGCGTCGAAGGACAGGGAACAGATACGCAGTATTTT
TRBD1	.	TRBV30	TRBJ2-7	CAWRQGARYEQYF	TGTGCCTGGAGGCAGGGGGCACGGTACGAGCAGTACTTC
.	.	TRBV27	TRBJ2-1	CASSLGRQAPEQFF	TGTGCCAGCAGTTTAGGTAGACAGGCCCCCGAGCAGTTCTTC
.	.	TRBV7-3	TRBJ2-7	CASSLGPGGSYEQYF	TGTGCCAGCAGCTTAGGACCAGGGGGGTCTTACGAGCAGTACTTC
TRBD1	.	TRBV25-1	TRBJ2-5	CASNRGMETQYF	TGTGCCAGCAACAGGGGAATGGAGACCCAGTACTTC
TRBD2	.	TRBV7-9	TRBJ2-5	CAGKGGLAPQETQYF	TGTGCCGGAAAGGGAGGACTAGCGCCCCAAGAGACCCAGTACTTC
TRBD2	.	TRBV19	TRBJ2-1	CASSTPDMTSGGDEQFF	TGTGCCAGTAGTACCCCAGATATGACTAGCGGGGGCGATGAGCAGTTCTTC
.	.	TRBV6-5	TRBJ2-7	CASSSGRLASYEQYF	TGTGCCAGCAGTTCAGGACGGCTAGCTTCCTACGAGCAGTACTTC
TRBD2	few	TRBV29-1	TRBJ2-3	CSVGLAVADTQYF	TGCAGCGTCGGACTAGCGGTTGCAGATACGCAGTATTTT
TRBD2	.	TRBV15	TRBJ2-4	CATSGRGVAKNIQYF	TGTGCCACCAGCGGTCGGGGGGTTGCCAAAAACATTCAGTACTTC
.	.	TRBV19	TRBJ2-2	CASSADSITGELFF	TGTGCCAGTAGTGCCGACTCTATCACCGGGGAGCTGTTTTTT
.	.	TRBV9	TRBJ1-1	CASSGGRGGGTEAFF	TGTGCCAGCAGCGGGGGTAGGGGAGGGGGCACTGAAGCTTTCTTT
TRBD2	.	TRBV6-5	TRBJ2-7	CASSYSRSGGYEQYF	TGTGCCAGCAGTTACTCGAGAAGCGGGGGCTACGAGCAGTACTTC
TRBD2	.	TRBV4-1	TRBJ2-5	CASSQASPSSGRWETQYF	TGCGCCAGCAGCCAAGCTTCCCCGTCTAGCGGGAGGTGGGAGACCCAGTACTTC
.	.	TRBV5-8	TRBJ2-3	CASSARGTDTQYF	TGTGCCAGCAGCGCGAGGGGCACAGATACGCAGTATTTT
TRBD1	.	TRBV11-2	TRBJ2-6	CASSWGQESSGANVLTF	TGTGCCAGCAGCTGGGGACAGGAAAGCTCTGGGGCCAACGTCCTGACTTTC